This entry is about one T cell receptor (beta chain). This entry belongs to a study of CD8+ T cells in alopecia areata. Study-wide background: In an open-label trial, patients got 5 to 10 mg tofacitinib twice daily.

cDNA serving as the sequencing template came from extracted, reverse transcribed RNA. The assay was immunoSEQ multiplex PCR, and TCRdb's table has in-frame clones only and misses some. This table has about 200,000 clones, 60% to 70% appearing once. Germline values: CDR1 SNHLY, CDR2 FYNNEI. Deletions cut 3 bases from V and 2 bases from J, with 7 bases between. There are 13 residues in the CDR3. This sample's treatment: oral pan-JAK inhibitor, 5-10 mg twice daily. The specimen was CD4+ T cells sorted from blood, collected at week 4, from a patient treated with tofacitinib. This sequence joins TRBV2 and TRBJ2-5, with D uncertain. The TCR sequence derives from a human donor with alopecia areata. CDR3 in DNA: TGTGCCAGCAGTGAGCACAGACAAGAGACCCAGTACTTC. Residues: CASSEHRQETQYF. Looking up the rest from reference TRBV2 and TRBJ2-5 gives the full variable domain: EPEVTQTPSHQVTQMGQEVILRCVPISNHLYFYWYRQILGQKVEFLVSFYNNEISEKSEIFDDQFSVERPDGSNFTLKIRSTKLEDSAMYFCASSEHRQETQYFGPGTRLLVL.